Detailed here is one TCR beta chain. Its antigen is as yet unknown. Profiled with immunoSEQ multiplex PCR; TCRdb holds only in-frame clones, not every one. The sample comprises 30,000 to 35,000 clones, roughly 81% of which are singletons, and more than 12% rests with the top ten. This record comes from a study of vaccination effects on CD4 cells after COVID-19. In the study overall: Sampling occurred a median 72 days post second dose, range 14 to 241. Findings of the study overall: Only 1 of 255 vaccine-induced clones from healthy vaccinees cross-reacted with common cold coronaviruses.

Between days 9 and 10 of culture, CD4+ T cells were separated out. Of the BNT162b2 and mRNA-1273 vaccines, participants received two doses of one or the other. Trimming shortened V by 4 bases and J by 5 bases, and 5 bases separated the two germline ends. Per germline, CDR1 ENHRY and CDR2 SYGVKD. CDR3 length: 12 amino acids. The sequence was obtained from a human donor who received a COVID-19 vaccine. The rearrangement joins TRBV10-3 to TRBJ2-2; TRBD1 might be the D (5 bases). This material consisted of CD4+ T cells from PBMCs cultured without peptide, taken after COVID-19 vaccination. CDR3 sequence: CAISAGTGELFF. CDR3 bases: TGTGCCATCAGTGCAGGGACCGGGGAGCTGTTTTTT.